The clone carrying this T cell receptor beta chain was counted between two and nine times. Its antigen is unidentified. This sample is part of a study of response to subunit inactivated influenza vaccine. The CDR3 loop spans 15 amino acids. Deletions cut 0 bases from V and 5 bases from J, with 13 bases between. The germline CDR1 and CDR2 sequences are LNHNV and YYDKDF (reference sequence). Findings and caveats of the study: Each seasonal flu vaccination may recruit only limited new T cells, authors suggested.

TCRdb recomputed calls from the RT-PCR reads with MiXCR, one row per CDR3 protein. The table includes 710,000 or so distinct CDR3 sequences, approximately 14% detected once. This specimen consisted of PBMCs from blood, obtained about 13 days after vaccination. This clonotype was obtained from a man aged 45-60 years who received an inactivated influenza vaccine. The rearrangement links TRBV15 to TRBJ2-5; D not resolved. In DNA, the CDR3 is TGTGCCACCAGCAGAGATCGGAGAAGCGCTGAGACCCAGTACTTC. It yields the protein CATSRDRRSAETQYF.